Following are 13 T cell receptor beta chains from one sample sequenced in a study of Ad26.COV2.S vaccination and SARS-CoV-2 variants. Measured with immunoSEQ multiplex PCR; TCRdb has only the in-frame clones, and not every one. The sample shows about 680,000 clones, roughly 90% of them seen only once. The treatment is: 15 to 20 received Ad26.COV2.S at low or high dose, single or two shots; 5 received placebo; per-sample allocation not given. Material that was analyzed had been drawn on day 63 after the first vaccine or placebo injection. The source material was peripheral blood, sampled in a trial of Ad26.COV2.S vaccine versus placebo. Source of these receptors: a person aged 18 to 65 who received the Ad26.COV2.S COVID-19 vaccine or a placebo.

This clone was detected once. The chain has TRBV7-8 and TRBJ1-1; 7 nucleotides align to TRBD1. Unmatched junction bases numbered 1, after V lost 5 bases and J lost 1 base. CDR3 length equals 13 residues. Germline loops: CDR1 SGHVS, CDR2 FQNEAQ. CDR3 in DNA: TGTGCCAGCAGCCGACAGGGGAACACTGAAGCTTTCTTT. Translated, it gives CASSRQGNTEAFF.

This chain uses TRBV7-2 with TRBJ1-5, with unresolved D. V was cut by 5 bases and J by 0 bases, with 8 bases left in between. The CDR3 totals 14 residues. Germline V gene data show CDR1 as SGHTA and CDR2 as FQGNSA. CDR3 in amino acids: CASSQDRSNQPQHF. Written as DNA, the CDR3 is TGTGCCAGCAGCCAGGACCGTAGCAATCAGCCCCAGCATTTT.

This sequence joins TRBV7-2 and TRBJ2-1; the match to TRBD2 covers 14 bases. V was clipped by 6 bases and J by 0 bases; unmatched bases: 4. Germline V CDR1 and CDR2: SGHTA, FQGNSA. This CDR3 region has 17 residues. The CDR3 nucleotides are TGTGCCAGCAGGACCGGGACTAGCGGGGGCTCCTACAATGAGCAGTTCTTC. Translated: CASRTGTSGGSYNEQFF. The entire variable domain, with the rest obtained from reference TRBV7-2 and TRBJ2-1, is as follows: GAGVSQSPSNKVTEKGKDVELRCDPISGHTALYWYRQSLGQGLEFLIYFQGNSAPDKSGLPSDRFSAERTGGSVSTLTIQRTQQEDSAVYLCASRTGTSGGSYNEQFFGPGTRLTVL.

The chain carries TRBV10-3 and TRBJ2-3; D gene ambiguous. There are 14 residues in the CDR3. Germline V gene sequence: CDR1 ENHRY, CDR2 SYGVKD. Trimming removed 10 bases at V and 0 bases at J, with 14 bases between. CDR3 sequence: CATTRESSTDTQYF. CDR3 DNA: TGTGCCACAACGCGCGAATCTAGCACAGATACGCAGTATTTT.

The chain carries TRBV4-2 and TRBJ2-7; no reliable D call. The V gene's germline CDR1 is LGHNA and CDR2 YNFKEQ. The CDR3 spans 14 residues. The V and J ends lost 0 bases and 2 bases respectively, with 8 bases between them. CDR3 residues: CASSQDLSTYEQYF. CDR3 coding DNA: TGTGCCAGCAGCCAAGATTTATCCACCTACGAGCAGTACTTC.

The genes are TRBV21-1 and TRBJ2-3; the table gives TRBD2 as D, unverified against the DNA. TRBV21-1 is marked as a pseudogene. The CDR3 length is 12 residues. The DNA of the CDR3 is TGTGCCAGCAGCAAATTCCCGGATACGCAGTATTTT. Protein sequence: CASSKFPDTQYF.

This chain connects TRBV12-3 or TRBV12-4 to TRBJ2-1; possibly TRBD1 or TRBD2 for D (5 bases each). V lost 5 bases, J lost 5 bases, and 7 bases lay in between. CDR3 size: 12 residues. The CDR3 bases are TGTGCCAGCAGTGGGACGGACAATGAGCAGTTCTTC. This gives the protein CASSGTDNEQFF.

CDR3 region: CASSKGVWNQPQHF. The CDR3, as DNA: TGTGCCAGCAGCAAAGGGGTCTGGAATCAGCCCCAGCATTTT. The chain employs TRBV7-8 and TRBJ1-5; D may be TRBD1 (5 bases). Trimming pared 5 bases from V and 4 bases from J, leaving 12 bases between. Looked up from germline, CDR1 is SGHVS and CDR2 is FQNEAQ. CDR3 length: 14 residues. Looking up the rest from reference TRBV7-8 and TRBJ1-5 gives the full variable domain: GAGVSQSPRYKVAKRGQDVALRCDPISGHVSLFWYQQALGQGPEFLTYFQNEAQLDKSGLPSDRFFAERPEGSVSTLKIQRTQQEDSAVYLCASSKGVWNQPQHFGDGTRLSIL.

The CDR3: CASSLVNLGNSPLHF. The CDR3 DNA sequence: TGTGCCAGCAGCTTGGTCAACTTGGGAAATTCACCCCTCCACTTT. The rearrangement joins TRBV5-6 to TRBJ1-6; D is ambiguous. The CDR3 runs to 15 residues. V was trimmed by 0 bases and J by 7 bases, leaving 11 bases between them. Germline-derived CDR1 and CDR2 are SGHDT and YYEEEE.

The V gene is TRBV7-2, the J gene TRBJ2-5; D might be TRBD2 (6 bases). V was pared by 6 bases and J by 6 bases, with 14 bases between. CDR3 length equals 13 residues. Germline V gene data show CDR1 as SGHTA and CDR2 as FQGNSA. CDR3 DNA: TGTGCCAGCAGGCCCCGCGGGGATCAGACCCAGTACTTC. This codes for CASRPRGDQTQYF. Drawing the rest from reference TRBV7-2 and TRBJ2-5, the complete variable domain is GAGVSQSPSNKVTEKGKDVELRCDPISGHTALYWYRQSLGQGLEFLIYFQGNSAPDKSGLPSDRFSAERTGGSVSTLTIQRTQQEDSAVYLCASRPRGDQTQYFGPGTRLLVL.

V gene TRBV2 combines with J gene TRBJ2-2; D call uncertain. The ends were cut back, 8 bases at V and 4 bases at J, with 8 bases in the middle. The CDR3 contains 12 residues. Germline CDR1 and CDR2: SNHLY and FYNNEI. For the CDR3, the DNA is TGTGCCAGCGGGTGGATCACCGGGGAGCTGTTTTTT. It is translated as CASGWITGELFF.

The chain employs TRBV5-8 and TRBJ1-1; TRBD1 aligns across 9 bases. Per germline, CDR1 SGHTS and CDR2 YDEGEE. J was trimmed by 4 bases and V by 6 bases; bases with no gene match: 7. This CDR3 comprises 14 residues. For the CDR3, the DNA is TGTGCCAGCACCACCGGGACAGGGCGCACTGAAGCTTTCTTT. Translating it yields CASTTGTGRTEAFF.

This clone was detected a few times. The chain has TRBV5-4 and TRBJ2-1, with a tentative D call TRBD2 (6 bases). This CDR3 is built from 15 residues. Trimming took 4 bases from V and 4 from J, leaving 15 bases between them. The germline V gene encodes CDR1 SGHNT and CDR2 YYREEE (reference sequence). The CDR3 sequence: CASSPRGGDYNEQFF. CDR3 nucleotides: TGTGCCAGCAGCCCCCGAGGAGGGGATTACAATGAGCAGTTCTTC.